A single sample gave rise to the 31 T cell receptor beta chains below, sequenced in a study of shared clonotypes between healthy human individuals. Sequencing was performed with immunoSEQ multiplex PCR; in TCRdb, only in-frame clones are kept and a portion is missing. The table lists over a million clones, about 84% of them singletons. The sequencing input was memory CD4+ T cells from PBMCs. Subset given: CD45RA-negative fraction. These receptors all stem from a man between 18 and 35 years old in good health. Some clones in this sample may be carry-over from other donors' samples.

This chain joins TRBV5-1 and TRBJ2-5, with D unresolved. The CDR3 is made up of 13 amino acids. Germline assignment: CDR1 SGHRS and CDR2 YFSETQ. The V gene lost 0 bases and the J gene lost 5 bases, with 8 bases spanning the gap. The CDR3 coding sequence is TGCGCCAGCAGCTTGGGCGCCATTGAGACCCAGTACTTC. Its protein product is CASSLGAIETQYF.

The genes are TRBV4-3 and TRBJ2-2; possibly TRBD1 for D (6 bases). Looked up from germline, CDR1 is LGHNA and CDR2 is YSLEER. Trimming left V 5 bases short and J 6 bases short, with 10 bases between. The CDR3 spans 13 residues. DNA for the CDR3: TGCGCCAGCAGCTTTACAGGGTCCGGGGAGCTGTTTTTT. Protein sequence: CASSFTGSGELFF.

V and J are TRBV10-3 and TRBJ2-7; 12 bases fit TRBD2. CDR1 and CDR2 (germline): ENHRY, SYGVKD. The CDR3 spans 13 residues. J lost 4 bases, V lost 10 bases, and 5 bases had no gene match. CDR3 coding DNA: TGTGCCACCGGACTAGCGGGATTGTACGAGCAGTACTTC. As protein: CATGLAGLYEQYF.

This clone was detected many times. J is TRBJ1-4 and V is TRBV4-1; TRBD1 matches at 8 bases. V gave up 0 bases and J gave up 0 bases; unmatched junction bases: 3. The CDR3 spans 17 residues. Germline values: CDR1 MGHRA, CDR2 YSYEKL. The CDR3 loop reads CASSQDRGPSTNEKLFF. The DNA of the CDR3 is TGCGCCAGCAGCCAAGACAGGGGGCCGTCAACTAATGAAAAACTGTTTTTT.

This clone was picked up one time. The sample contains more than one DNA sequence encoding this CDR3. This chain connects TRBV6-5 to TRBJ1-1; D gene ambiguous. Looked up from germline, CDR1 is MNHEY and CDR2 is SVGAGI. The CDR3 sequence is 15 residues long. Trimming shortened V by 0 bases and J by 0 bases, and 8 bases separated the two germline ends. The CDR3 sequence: CASSYSGLMNTEAFF. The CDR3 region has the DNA TGTGCCAGCAGTTACTCCGGGCTCATGAACACTGAAGCTTTCTTT.

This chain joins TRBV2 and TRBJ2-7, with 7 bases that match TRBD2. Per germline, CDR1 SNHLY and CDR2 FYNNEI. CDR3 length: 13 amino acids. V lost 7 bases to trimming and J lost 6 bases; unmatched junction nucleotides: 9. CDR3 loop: CASNTGLSSEQYF. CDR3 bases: TGTGCCAGCAATACGGGACTATCTAGCGAGCAGTACTTC.

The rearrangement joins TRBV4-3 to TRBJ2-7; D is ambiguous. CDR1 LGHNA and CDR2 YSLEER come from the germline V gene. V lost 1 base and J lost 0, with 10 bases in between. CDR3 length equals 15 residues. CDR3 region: CASSQGRVASYEQYF. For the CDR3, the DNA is TGCGCCAGCAGCCAAGGTCGCGTTGCCTCCTACGAGCAGTACTTC.

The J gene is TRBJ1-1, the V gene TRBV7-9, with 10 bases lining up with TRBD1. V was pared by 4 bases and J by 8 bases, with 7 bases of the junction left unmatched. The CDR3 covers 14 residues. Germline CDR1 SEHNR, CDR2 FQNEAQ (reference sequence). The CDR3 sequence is CASSSPRTGGEAFF. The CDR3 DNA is TGTGCCAGCAGCTCCCCCCGGACAGGGGGAGAAGCTTTCTTT.

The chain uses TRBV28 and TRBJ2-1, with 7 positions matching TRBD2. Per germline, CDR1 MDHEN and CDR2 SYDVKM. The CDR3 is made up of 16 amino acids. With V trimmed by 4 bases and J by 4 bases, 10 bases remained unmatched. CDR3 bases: TGTGCCAGCAGTTCAGCTAGCGGAATAAAATACAATGAGCAGTTCTTC. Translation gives CASSSASGIKYNEQFF. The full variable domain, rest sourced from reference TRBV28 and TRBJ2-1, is DVKVTQSSRYLVKRTGEKVFLECVQDMDHENMFWYRQDPGLGLRLIYFSYDVKMKEKGDIPEGYSVSREKKERFSLILESASTNQTSMYLCASSSASGIKYNEQFFGPGTRLTVL.

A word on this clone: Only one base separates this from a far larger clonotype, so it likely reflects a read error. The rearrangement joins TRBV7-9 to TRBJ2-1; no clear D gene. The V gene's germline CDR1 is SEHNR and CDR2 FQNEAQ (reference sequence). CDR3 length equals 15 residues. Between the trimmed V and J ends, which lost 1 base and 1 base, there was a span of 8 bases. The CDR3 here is CASSLVPESYNEQFF. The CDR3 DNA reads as TGTGCCAGCAGCTTAGTTCCAGAGTCCTACAATGAGCAGTTCTTC. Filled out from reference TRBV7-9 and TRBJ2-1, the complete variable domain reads DTGVSQNPRHKITKRGQNVTFRCDPISEHNRLYWYRQTLGQGPEFLTYFQNEAQLEKSRLLSDRFSAERPKGSFSTLEIQRTEQGDSAMYLCASSLVPESYNEQFFGPGTRLTVL.

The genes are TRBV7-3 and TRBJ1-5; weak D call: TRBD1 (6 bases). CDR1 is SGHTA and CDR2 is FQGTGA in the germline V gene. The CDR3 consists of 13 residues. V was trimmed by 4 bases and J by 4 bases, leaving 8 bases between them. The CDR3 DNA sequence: TGTGCCAGCAGCTCACAGGGAAATCAGCCCCAGCATTTT. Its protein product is CASSSQGNQPQHF.

CDR3 region: CASSLWGSGQGNQPQHF. CDR3 nucleotide sequence: TGTGCCAGCAGCTTATGGGGAAGCGGGCAAGGAAATCAGCCCCAGCATTTT. This chain connects TRBV7-9 to TRBJ1-5; unclear D gene. V was pared by 2 bases and J by 4 bases, with 18 bases between. Germline assignment: CDR1 SEHNR and CDR2 FQNEAQ (reference sequence). The CDR3 spans 17 residues.

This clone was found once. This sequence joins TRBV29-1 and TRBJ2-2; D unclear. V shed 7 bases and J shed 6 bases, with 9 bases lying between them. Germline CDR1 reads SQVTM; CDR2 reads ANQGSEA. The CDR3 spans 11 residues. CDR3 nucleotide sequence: TGCAGCGGCGAGGCGGCCGGGGAGCTGTTTTTT. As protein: CSGEAAGELFF.

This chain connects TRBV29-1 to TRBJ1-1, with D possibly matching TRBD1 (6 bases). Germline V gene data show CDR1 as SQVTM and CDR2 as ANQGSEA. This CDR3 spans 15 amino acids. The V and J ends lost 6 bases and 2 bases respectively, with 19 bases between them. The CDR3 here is CSVAPAETGNTEAFF. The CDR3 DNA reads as TGCAGCGTGGCACCCGCCGAGACAGGTAACACTGAAGCTTTCTTT.

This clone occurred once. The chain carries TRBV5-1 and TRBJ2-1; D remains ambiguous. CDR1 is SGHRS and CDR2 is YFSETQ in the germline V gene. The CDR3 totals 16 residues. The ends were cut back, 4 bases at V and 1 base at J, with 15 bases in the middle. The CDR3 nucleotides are TGCGCCAGCAGCCCGCGACCGAATCGGTCCTACAATGAGCAGTTCTTC. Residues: CASSPRPNRSYNEQFF.

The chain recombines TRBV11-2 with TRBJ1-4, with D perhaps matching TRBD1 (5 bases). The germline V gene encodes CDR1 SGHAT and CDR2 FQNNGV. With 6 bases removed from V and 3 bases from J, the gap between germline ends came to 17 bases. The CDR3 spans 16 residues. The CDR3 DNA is TGTGCCAGCAGGCCAGATCCGGGACTGGCTAATGAAAAACTGTTTTTT. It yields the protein CASRPDPGLANEKLFF.

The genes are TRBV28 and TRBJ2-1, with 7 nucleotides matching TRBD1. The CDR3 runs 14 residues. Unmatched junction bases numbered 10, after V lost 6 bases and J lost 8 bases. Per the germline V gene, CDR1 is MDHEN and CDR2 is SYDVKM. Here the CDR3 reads CASRLTGQADEQFF. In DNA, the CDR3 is TGTGCCAGCAGACTCACAGGACAGGCCGATGAGCAGTTCTTC.

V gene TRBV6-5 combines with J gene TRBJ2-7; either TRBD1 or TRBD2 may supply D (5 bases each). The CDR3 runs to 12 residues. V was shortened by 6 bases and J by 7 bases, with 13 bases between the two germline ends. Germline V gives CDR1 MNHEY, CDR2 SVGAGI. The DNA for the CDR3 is TGTGCCAGCAGGGGACCGCGGCGGGAGCAGTACTTC. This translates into CASRGPRREQYF.

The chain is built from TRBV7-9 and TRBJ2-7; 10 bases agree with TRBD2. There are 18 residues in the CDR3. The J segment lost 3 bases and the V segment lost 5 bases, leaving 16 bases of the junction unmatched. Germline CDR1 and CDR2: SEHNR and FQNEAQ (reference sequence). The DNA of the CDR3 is TGTGCCAGCAGCCCCGAGCAGTGGCGAGCGGGAGGGGGCTACGAGCAGTACTTC. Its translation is CASSPEQWRAGGGYEQYF.

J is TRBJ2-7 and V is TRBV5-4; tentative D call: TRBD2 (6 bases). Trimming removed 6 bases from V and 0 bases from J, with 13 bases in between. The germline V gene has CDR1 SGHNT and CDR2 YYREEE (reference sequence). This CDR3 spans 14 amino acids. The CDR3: CASKSGWGSYEQYF. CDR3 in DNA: TGTGCCAGCAAAAGCGGGTGGGGCTCCTACGAGCAGTACTTC.

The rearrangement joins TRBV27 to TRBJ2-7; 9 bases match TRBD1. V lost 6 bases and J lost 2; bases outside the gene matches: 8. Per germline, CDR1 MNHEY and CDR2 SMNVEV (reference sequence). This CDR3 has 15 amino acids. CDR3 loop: CASSRSGTGPYEQYF. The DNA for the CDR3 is TGTGCCAGCAGCCGATCCGGGACAGGGCCCTACGAGCAGTACTTC.

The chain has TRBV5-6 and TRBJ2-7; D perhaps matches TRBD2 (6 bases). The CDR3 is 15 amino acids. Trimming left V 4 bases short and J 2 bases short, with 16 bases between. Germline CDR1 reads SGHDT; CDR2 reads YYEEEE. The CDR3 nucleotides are TGTGCCAGCAGCCCGCCCCTTTGGAGGGCCTACGAGCAGTACTTC. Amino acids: CASSPPLWRAYEQYF.

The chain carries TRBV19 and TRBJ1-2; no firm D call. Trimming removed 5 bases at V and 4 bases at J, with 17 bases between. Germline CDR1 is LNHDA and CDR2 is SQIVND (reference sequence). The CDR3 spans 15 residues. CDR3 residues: CASSPKIGVGYGYTF. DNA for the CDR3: TGTGCCAGTAGTCCCAAAATTGGGGTTGGCTATGGCTACACCTTC.

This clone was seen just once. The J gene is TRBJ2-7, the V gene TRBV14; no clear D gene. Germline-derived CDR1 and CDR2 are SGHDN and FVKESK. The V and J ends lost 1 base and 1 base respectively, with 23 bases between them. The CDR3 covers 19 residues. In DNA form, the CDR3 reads TGTGCCAGCAGCCAAGGTCTACCACTTTCGGGCACCTGGTCCTACGAGCAGTACTTC. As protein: CASSQGLPLSGTWSYEQYF.

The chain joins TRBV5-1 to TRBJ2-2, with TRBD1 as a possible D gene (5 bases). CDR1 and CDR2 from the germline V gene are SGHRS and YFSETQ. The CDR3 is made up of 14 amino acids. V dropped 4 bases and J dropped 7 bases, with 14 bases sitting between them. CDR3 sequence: CASSERQLGGELFF. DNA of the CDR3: TGCGCCAGCAGCGAGCGACAGCTCGGCGGGGAGCTGTTTTTT.

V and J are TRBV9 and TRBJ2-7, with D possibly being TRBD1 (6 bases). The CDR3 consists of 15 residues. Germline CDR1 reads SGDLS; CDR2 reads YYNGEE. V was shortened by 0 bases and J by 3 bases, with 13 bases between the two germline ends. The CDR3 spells CASSVDPTGNYEQYF. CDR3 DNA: TGTGCCAGCAGCGTAGATCCGACAGGAAACTACGAGCAGTACTTC.

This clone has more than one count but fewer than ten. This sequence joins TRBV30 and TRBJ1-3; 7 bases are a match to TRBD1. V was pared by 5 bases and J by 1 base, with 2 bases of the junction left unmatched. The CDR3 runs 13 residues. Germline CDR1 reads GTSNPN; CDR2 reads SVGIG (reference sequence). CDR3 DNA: TGTGCCTGGGCCAGGGGGTCTGGAAACACCATATATTTT. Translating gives CAWARGSGNTIYF.

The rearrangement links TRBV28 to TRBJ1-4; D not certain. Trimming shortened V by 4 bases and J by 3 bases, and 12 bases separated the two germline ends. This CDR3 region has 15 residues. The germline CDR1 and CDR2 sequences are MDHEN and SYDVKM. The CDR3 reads CASSWSRVSNEKLFF. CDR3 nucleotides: TGTGCCAGCAGTTGGAGTAGGGTCTCTAATGAAAAACTGTTTTTT.

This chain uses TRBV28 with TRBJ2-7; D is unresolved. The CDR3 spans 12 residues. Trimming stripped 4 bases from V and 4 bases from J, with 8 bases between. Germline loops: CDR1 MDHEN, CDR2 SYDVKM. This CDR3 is CASSSPMYEQYF. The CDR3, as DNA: TGTGCCAGCAGTTCCCCCATGTACGAGCAGTACTTC.

The CDR3: CASRPTPGQGYEQYF. The CDR3 bases are TGTGCCAGCAGGCCTACTCCGGGACAGGGTTACGAGCAGTACTTC. The V call is TRBV2, the J call TRBJ2-7; 9 nucleotides match TRBD1. V lost 6 bases and J lost 4; bases outside the gene matches: 10. Per the germline V gene, CDR1 is SNHLY and CDR2 is FYNNEI. This CDR3 is 15 amino acids long.

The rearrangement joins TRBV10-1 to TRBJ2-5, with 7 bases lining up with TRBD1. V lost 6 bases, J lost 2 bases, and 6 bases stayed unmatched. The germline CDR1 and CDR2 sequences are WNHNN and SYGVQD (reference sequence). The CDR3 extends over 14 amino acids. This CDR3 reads CASSTGQAQETQYF. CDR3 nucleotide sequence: TGCGCCAGCAGCACCGGACAGGCTCAAGAGACCCAGTACTTC.